What follows are 3 T cell receptor beta chains derived from one specimen sequenced in a study. TCRdb recomputed calls from the 5' RACE reads with MiXCR, one row per CDR3 protein. The sample comprises 8,000 to 9,500 distinct CDR3 sequences, roughly a sixth of which are singletons, and roughly 3.6% rests with the top ten. Sequenced material: memory CD4+ T cells sorted from blood. Stated subset: memory CD4+ T cells, CD4+CD45RO+CD25-. The receptors were gathered from a female donor with breast cancer.

By sample fraction, this clonotype is medium-sized (0.01 to 0.1%). The rearrangement joins TRBV9 to TRBJ2-7; the match to TRBD2 covers 8 bases. The V segment lost 0 bases and the J segment 3 bases; nucleotides outside the gene matches: 5. The CDR3 covers 15 residues. Germline lookup yields CDR1 SGDLS and CDR2 YYNGEE. This CDR3 reads CASSVGRGGLYEQYF. The CDR3 DNA follows: TGTGCCAGCAGCGTAGGTCGGGGGGGCCTCTACGAGCAGTACTTC.

This clonotype is termed medium-sized. V usage is TRBV7-9 and J usage is TRBJ1-1; D possibly corresponds to TRBD1 (5 bases). The CDR3 has 13 amino acids. Trimming cost V 3 bases and J 6 bases, with 11 bases left between them. CDR1 SEHNR and CDR2 FQNEAQ come from the germline V gene (reference sequence). CDR3 in amino acids: CASSFAGKAEAFF. The CDR3 bases are TGTGCCAGCAGCTTCGCAGGGAAAGCTGAAGCTTTCTTT.

By frequency in the sample, this clonotype is medium-sized. V usage is TRBV4-1 and J usage is TRBJ2-5; D not resolved. The CDR3 sequence is 14 residues long. The V and J ends lost 0 bases and 2 bases respectively, with 7 bases between them. Per germline, CDR1 MGHRA and CDR2 YSYEKL. The CDR3 loop is CASSQDNRQETQYF. The CDR3, as DNA: TGCGCCAGCAGCCAAGACAACAGACAAGAGACCCAGTACTTC.